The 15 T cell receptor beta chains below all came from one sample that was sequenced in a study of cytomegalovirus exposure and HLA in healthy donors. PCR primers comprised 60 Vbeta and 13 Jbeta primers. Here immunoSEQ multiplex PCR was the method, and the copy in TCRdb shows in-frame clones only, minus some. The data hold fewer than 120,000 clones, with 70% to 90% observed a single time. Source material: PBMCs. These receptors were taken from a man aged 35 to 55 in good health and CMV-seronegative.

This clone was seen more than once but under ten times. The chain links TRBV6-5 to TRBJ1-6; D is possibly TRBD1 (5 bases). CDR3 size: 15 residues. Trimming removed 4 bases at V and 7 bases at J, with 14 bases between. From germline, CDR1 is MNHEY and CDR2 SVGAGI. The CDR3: CASSSFSRGNSPLHF. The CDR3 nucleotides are TGTGCCAGCAGTTCTTTTAGCCGGGGGAATTCACCCCTCCACTTT.

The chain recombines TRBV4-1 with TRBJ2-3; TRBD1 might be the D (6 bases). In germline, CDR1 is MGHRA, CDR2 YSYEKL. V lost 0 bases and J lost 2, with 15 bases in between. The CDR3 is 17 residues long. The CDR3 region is CASSQDPGHGSTDTQYF. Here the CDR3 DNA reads TGCGCCAGCAGCCAAGATCCGGGACACGGTTCCACAGATACGCAGTATTTT.

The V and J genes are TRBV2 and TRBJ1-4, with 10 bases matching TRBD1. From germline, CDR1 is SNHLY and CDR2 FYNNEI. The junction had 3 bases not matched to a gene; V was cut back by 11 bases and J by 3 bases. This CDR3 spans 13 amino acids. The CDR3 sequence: CAGQGEANEKLFF. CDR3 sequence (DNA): TGTGCCGGACAGGGGGAAGCTAATGAAAAACTGTTTTTT.

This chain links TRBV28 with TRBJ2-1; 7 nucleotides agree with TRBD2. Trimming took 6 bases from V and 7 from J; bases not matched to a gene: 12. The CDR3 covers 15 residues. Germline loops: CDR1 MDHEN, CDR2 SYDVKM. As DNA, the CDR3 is TGTGCCAGCAGCCCCCTGGGAAAGGGAGGGAATGAGCAGTTCTTC. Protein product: CASSPLGKGGNEQFF.

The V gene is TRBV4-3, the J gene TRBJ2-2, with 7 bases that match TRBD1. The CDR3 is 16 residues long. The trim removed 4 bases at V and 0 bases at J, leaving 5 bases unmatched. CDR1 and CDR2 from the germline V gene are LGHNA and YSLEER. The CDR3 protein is CASSPRTGSNTGELFF. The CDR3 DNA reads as TGCGCCAGCAGCCCTCGGACAGGATCGAACACCGGGGAGCTGTTTTTT.

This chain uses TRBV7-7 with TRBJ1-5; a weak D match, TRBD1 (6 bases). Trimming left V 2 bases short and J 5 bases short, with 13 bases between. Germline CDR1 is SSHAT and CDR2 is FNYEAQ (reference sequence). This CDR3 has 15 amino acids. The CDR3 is CASSLSTGPYQPQHF. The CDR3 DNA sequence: TGTGCCAGCAGCTTAAGCACAGGGCCCTATCAGCCCCAGCATTTT.

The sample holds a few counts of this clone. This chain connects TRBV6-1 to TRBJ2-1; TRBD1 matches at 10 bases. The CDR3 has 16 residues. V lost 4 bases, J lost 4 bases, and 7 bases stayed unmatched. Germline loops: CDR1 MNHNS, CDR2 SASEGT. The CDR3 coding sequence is TGTGCCAGCAGTGGGGGAGGGACAGGGGTATACAATGAGCAGTTCTTC. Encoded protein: CASSGGGTGVYNEQFF.

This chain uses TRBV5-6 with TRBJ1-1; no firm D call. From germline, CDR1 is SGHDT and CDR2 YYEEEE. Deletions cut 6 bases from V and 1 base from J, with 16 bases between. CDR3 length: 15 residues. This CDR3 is CASTWYARTNTEAFF. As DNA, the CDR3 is TGTGCCAGCACCTGGTATGCCAGAACGAACACTGAAGCTTTCTTT. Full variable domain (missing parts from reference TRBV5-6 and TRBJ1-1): DAGVTQSPTHLIKTRGQQVTLRCSPKSGHDTVSWYQQALGQGPQFIFQYYEEEERQRGNFPDRFSGHQFPNYSSELNVNALLLGDSALYLCASTWYARTNTEAFFGQGTRLTVV.

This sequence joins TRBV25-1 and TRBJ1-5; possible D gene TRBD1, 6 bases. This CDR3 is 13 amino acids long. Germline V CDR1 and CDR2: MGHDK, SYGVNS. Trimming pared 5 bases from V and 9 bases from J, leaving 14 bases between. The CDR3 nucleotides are TGTGCCAGCAGTTTAGGGAAAGGGGGGCCCCAGCATTTT. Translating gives CASSLGKGGPQHF.

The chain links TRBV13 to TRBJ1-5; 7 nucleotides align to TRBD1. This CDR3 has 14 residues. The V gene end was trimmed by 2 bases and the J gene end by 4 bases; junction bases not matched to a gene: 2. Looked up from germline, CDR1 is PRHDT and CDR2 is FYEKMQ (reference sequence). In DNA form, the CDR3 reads TGTGCCAGCAGCTTAAAGACAGGGAATCAGCCCCAGCATTTT. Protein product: CASSLKTGNQPQHF.

In DNA form, the CDR3 reads TGCGCCAGCAGCTTACAGGGCCTTGAGGGCTACACCTTC. It codes for CASSLQGLEGYTF. This chain connects TRBV5-1 to TRBJ1-2; D might be TRBD1 (6 bases). The germline CDR1 and CDR2 sequences are SGHRS and YFSETQ. The germline V and J ends were trimmed by 2 bases and 8 bases, with 13 bases remaining between them. The CDR3 loop spans 13 amino acids.

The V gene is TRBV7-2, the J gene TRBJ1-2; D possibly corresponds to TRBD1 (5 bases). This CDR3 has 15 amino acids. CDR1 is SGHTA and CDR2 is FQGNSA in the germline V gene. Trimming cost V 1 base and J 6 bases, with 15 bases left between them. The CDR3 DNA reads TGTGCCAGCAGCTTAGGGGGGACTCGACGGAATGGCTACACCTTC. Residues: CASSLGGTRRNGYTF.

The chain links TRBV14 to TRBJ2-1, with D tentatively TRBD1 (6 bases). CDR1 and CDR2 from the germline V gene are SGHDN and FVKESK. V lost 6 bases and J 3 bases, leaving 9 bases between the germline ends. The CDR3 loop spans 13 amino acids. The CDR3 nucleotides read TGTGCCAGCAGGTTAGGGGGCTACAATGAGCAGTTCTTC. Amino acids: CASRLGGYNEQFF. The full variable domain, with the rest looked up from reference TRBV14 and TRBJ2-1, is EAGVTQFPSHSVIEKGQTVTLRCDPISGHDNLYWYRRVMGKEIKFLLHFVKESKQDESGMPNNRFLAERTGGTYSTLKVQPAELEDSGVYFCASRLGGYNEQFFGPGTRLTVL.

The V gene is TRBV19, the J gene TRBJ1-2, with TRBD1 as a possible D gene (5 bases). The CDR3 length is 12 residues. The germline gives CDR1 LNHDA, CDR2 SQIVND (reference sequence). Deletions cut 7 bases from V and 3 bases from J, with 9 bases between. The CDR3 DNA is TGTGCCAGTATAGGGGTGGACTATGGCTACACCTTC. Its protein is CASIGVDYGYTF.

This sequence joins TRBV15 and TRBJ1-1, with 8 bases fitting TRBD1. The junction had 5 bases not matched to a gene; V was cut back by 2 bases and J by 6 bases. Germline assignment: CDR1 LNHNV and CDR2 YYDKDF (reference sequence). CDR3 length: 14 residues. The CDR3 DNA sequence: TGTGCCACCAGCAGACCCCAGGGGGCTTCTGAAGCTTTCTTT. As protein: CATSRPQGASEAFF.